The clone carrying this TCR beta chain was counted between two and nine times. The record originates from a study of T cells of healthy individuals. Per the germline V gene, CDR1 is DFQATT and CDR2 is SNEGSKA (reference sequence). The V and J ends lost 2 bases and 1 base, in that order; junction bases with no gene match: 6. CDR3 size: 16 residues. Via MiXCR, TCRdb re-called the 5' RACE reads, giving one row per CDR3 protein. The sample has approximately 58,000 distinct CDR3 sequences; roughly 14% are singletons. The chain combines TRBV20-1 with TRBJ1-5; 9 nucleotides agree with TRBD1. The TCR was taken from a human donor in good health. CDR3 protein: CSARSGQGGSNQPQHF. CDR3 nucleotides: TGCAGTGCTAGATCGGGACAGGGAGGAAGCAATCAGCCCCAGCATTTT.